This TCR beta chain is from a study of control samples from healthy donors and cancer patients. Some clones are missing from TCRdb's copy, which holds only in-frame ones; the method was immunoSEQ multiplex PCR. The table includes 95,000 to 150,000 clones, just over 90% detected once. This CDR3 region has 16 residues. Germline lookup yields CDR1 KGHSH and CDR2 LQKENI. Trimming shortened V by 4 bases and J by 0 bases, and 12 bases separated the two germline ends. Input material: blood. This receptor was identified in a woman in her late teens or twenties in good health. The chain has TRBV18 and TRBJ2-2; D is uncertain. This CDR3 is CASSQRRATNTGELFF. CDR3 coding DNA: TGTGCCAGCTCACAAAGACGTGCAACGAACACCGGGGAGCTGTTTTTT.